This T cell receptor beta chain was recorded in a study of response to subunit inactivated influenza vaccine. General study points: With each seasonal influenza vaccination, the authors suggested, few new T cells are recruited.

Germline CDR1 reads SNHLY; CDR2 reads FYNNEI. The CDR3 is 13 residues long. The V end was cut by 6 bases, the J end by 1 base, with 9 bases between. A word on this clonotype: As yet, its antigen is unknown.

TCRdb independently ran MiXCR on the RT-PCR reads; one entry per CDR3 protein. This sample has 650,000 to 700,000 distinct CDR3 sequences; approximately 14% occur once, and the top ten carry about 9.9%. The chain couples TRBV2 to TRBJ1-1; tentatively, D is TRBD1 (5 bases). This sequence originates from a man aged 45-60 years who received an inactivated influenza vaccine. This specimen was PBMCs from blood, taken 11 to 12 days after vaccination. The CDR3 is CASRGLGNTEAFF. Written as DNA, the CDR3 is TGTGCCAGCAGGGGGCTAGGGAACACTGAAGCTTTCTTT.